This record concerns one T cell receptor beta chain sequence. CDR1 and CDR2 from the germline V gene are MDHEN and SYDVKM. The CDR3 runs to 16 residues. With V trimmed by 2 bases and J by 0 bases, 3 bases remained unmatched. The data derive from a study of blood T cells in healthy people across ages. Then a second PCR, running about 6 to 12 cycles, was carried out with a sample-barcoded 5' primer and a J-beta primer mix. Every cDNA molecule bore a tag from a template-switch adaptor containing 12 random nucleotides. TCRdb independently ran MiXCR on the 5' RACE reads; one entry per CDR3 protein. The sample includes 750,000 or so distinct CDR3 sequences, more than 20% of them seen just once. This sample also appeared in a second study, on T cells of mothers and their children. That source notes: For each mother, over 8 million TCR beta CDR3 reads were obtained, and for each child, a few million.

Sequencing used blood. V usage is TRBV28 and J usage is TRBJ2-2; 7 bases agree with TRBD2. This sequence originates from a boy younger than 18 in good health. This CDR3 is CASSLRDYPNTGELFF. The CDR3 nucleotides read TGTGCCAGCAGTTTACGGGACTACCCGAACACCGGGGAGCTGTTTTTT.